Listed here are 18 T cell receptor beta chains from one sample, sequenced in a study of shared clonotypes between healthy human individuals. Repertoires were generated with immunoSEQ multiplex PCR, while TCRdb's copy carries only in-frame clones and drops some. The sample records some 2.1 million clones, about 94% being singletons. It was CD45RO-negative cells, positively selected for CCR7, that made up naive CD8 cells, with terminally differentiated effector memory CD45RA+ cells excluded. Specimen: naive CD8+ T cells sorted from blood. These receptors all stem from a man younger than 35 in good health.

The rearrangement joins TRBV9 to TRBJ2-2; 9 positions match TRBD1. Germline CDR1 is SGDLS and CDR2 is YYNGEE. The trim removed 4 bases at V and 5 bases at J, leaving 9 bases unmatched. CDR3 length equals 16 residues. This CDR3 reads CASSTPTGGITGELFF. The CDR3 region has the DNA TGTGCCAGCAGCACCCCGACAGGGGGGATAACCGGGGAGCTGTTTTTT.

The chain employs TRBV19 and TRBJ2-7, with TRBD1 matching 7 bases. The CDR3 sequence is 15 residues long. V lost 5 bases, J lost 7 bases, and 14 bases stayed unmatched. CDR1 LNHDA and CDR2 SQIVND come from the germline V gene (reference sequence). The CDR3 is CASSAITGQPTEQYF. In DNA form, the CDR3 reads TGTGCCAGTAGTGCAATAACGGGACAGCCCACAGAGCAGTACTTC. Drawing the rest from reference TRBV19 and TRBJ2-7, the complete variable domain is DGGITQSPKYLFRKEGQNVTLSCEQNLNHDAMYWYRQDPGQGLRLIYYSQIVNDFQKGDIAEGYSVSREKKESFPLTVTSAQKNPTAFYLCASSAITGQPTEQYFGPGTRLTVT.

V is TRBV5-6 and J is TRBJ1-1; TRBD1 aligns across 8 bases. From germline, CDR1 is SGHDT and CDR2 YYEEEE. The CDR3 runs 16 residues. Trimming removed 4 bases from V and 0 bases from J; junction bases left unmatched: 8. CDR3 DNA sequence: TGTGCCAGCAGCCAAAGGACAGGGCCTATGAACACTGAAGCTTTCTTT. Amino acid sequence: CASSQRTGPMNTEAFF.

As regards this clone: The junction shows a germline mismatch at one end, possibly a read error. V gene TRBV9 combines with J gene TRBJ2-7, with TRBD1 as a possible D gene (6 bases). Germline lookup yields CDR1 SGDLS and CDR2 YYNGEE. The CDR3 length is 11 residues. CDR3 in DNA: TGTGCCAGCAGCGCCAGGGGTGTGATGTTCTTC. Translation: CASSARGVMFF.

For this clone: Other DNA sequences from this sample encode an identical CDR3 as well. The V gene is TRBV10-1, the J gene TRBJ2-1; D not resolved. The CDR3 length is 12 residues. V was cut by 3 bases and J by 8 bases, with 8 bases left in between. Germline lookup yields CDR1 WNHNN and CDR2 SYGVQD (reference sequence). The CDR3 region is CASSESGYEQFF. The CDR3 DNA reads TGCGCCAGCAGTGAATCTGGGTATGAGCAGTTCTTC.

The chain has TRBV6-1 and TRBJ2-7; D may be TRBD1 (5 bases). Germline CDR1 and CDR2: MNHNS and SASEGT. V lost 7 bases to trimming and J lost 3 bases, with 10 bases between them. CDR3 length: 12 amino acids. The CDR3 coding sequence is TGTGCCAGCACGGACACACACTACGAGCAGTACTTC. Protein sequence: CASTDTHYEQYF.

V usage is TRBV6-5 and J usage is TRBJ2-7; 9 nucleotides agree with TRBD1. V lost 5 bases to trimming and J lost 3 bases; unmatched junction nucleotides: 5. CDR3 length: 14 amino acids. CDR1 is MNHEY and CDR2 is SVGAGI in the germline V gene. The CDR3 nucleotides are TGTGCCAGCAGTGGGGACAGGGCGGTCTACGAGCAGTACTTC. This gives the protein CASSGDRAVYEQYF.

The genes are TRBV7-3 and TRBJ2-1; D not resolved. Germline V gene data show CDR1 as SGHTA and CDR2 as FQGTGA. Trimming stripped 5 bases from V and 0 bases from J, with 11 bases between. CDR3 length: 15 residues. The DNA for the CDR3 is TGTGCCAGCAGCCCCGTCCCGAGCTCCTACAATGAGCAGTTCTTC. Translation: CASSPVPSSYNEQFF.

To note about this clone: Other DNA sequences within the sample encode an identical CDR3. Here the CDR3 reads CASSLQQNTEAFF. The CDR3 coding sequence is TGTGCCAGCAGTTTACAACAGAACACTGAAGCTTTCTTT. The chain has TRBV27 and TRBJ1-1; D is uncertain. The CDR3 loop spans 13 amino acids. CDR1 is MNHEY, CDR2 SMNVEV, per germline (reference sequence). Trimming removed 2 bases at V and 1 base at J, with 5 bases between.

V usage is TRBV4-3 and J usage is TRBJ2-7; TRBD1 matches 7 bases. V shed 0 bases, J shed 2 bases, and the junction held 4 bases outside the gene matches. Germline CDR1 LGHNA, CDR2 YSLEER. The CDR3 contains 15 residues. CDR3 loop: CASSQEGTEAYEQYF. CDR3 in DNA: TGCGCCAGCAGCCAAGAAGGGACAGAGGCCTACGAGCAGTACTTC.

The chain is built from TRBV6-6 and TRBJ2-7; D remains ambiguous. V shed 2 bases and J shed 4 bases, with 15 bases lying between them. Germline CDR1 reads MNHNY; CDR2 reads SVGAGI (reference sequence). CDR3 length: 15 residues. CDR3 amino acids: CASSYPGSPAYEQYF. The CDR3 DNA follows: TGTGCCAGCAGTTACCCGGGTTCCCCAGCATACGAGCAGTACTTC.

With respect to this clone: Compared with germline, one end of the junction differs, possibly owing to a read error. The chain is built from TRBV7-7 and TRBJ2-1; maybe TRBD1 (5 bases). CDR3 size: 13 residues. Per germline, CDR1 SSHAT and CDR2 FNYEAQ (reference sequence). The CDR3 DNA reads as TGTGCTAGCAGCTTCGACATAGGGGATGAGCAGTTCTTC. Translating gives CASSFDIGDEQFF.

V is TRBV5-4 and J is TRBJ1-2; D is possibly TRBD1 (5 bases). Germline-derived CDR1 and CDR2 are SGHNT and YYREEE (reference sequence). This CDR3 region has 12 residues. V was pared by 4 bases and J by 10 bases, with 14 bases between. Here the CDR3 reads CASSRIGTDYTF. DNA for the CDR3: TGTGCCAGCAGCCGCATCGGGACGGACTACACCTTC.

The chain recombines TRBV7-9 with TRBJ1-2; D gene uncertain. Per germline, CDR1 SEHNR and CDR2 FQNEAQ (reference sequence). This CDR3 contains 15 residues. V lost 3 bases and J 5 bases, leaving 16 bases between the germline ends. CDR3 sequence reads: CASSFDPALGYGYTF. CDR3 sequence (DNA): TGTGCCAGCAGCTTTGACCCCGCGTTAGGGTATGGCTACACCTTC.

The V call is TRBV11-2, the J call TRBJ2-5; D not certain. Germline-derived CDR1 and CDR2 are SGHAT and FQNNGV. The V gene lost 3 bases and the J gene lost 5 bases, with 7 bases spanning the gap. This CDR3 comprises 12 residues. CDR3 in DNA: TGTGCCAGCAGCTTTGCTGGGGAGACCCAGTACTTC. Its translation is CASSFAGETQYF.

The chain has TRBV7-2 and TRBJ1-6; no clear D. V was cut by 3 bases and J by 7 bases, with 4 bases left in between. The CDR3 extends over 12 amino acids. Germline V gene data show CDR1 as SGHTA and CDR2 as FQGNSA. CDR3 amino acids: CASSLWNSPLHF. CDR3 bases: TGTGCCAGCAGCTTGTGGAATTCACCCCTCCACTTT.

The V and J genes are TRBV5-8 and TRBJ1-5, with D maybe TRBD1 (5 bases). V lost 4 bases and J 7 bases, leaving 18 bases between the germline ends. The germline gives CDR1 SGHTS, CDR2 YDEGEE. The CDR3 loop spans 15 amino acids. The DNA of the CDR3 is TGTGCCAGCAGCCCAGCATATGAGGGGATCCAGCCCCAGCATTTT. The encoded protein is CASSPAYEGIQPQHF.

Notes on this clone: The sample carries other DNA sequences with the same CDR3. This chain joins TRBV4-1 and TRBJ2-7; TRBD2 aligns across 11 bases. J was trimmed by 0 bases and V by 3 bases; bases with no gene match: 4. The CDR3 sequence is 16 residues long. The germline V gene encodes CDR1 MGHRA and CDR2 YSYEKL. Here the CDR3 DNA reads TGCGCCAGCAGCCAGGCTAGCGGGGGGAGCTCCTACGAGCAGTACTTC. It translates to CASSQASGGSSYEQYF.